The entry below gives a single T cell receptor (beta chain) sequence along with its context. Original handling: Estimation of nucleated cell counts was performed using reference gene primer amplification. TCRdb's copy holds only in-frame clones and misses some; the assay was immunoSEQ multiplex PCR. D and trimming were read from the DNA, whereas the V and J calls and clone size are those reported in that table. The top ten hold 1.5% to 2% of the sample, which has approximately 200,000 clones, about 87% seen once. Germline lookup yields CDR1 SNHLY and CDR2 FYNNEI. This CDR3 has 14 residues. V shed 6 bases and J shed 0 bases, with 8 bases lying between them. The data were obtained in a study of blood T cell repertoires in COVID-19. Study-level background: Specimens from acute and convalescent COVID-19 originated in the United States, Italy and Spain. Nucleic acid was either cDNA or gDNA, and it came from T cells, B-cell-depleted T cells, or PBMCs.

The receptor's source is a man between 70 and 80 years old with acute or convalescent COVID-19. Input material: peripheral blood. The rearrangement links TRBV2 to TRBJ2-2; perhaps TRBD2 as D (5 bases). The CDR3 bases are TGTGCCAGCAGGCCAGCGGCGAACACCGGGGAGCTGTTTTTT. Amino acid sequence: CASRPAANTGELFF.